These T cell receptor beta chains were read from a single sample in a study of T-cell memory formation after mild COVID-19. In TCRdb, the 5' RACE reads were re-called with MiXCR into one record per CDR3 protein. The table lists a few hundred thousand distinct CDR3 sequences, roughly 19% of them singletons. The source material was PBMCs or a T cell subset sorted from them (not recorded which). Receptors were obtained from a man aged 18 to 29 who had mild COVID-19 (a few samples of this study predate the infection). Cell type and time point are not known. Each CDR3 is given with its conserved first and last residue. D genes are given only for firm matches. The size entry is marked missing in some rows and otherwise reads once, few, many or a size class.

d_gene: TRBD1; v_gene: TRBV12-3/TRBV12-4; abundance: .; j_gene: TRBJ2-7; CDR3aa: CASSRLGTGGLEQYF; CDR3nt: TGTGCCAGCAGTCGCCTCGGGACAGGGGGCCTAGAGCAGTACTTC
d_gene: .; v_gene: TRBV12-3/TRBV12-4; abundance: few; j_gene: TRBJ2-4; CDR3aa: CASTPVGQAKNIQYF; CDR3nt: TGTGCCAGCACCCCTGTGGGGCAGGCCAAAAACATTCAGTACTTC
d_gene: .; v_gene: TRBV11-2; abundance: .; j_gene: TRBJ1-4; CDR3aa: CASGTRGRTATNEKLFF; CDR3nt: TGTGCCAGCGGCACCCGTGGACGGACAGCAACTAATGAAAAACTGTTTTTT
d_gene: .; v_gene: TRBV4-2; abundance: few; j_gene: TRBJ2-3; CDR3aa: CASSQDIGSGTDTQYF; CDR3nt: TGCGCCAGCAGCCAAGATATAGGGTCTGGCACAGATACGCAGTATTTT
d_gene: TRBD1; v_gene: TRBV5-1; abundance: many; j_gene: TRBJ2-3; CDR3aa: CASTYGGTGLAGDTQYF; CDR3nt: TGCGCCAGCACCTACGGAGGGACAGGGCTGGCGGGAGATACGCAGTATTTT
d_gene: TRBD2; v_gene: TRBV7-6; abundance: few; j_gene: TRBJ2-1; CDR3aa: CASSASSGGMNEQFF; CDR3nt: TGTGCCAGCAGCGCGTCTAGCGGGGGTATGAATGAGCAGTTCTTC
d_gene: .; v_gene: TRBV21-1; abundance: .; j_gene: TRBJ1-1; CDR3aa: CASSKEGENTEAFF; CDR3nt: TGTGCCAGCAGCAAAGAAGGGGAGAACACTGAAGCTTTCTTT
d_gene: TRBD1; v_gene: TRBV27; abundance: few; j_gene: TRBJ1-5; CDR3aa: CASSIGTGVVGNQPQHF; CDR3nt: TGTGCCAGCAGTATAGGGACAGGGGTCGTCGGAAATCAGCCCCAGCATTTT
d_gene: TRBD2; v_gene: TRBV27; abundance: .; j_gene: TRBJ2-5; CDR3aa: CASSSSGGARGTQYF; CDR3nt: TGTGCCAGCAGTTCTAGCGGGGGGGCCAGGGGGACCCAGTACTTC
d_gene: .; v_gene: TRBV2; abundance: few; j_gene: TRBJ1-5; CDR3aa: CASREAASHQPQHF; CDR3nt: TGTGCCAGCAGGGAGGCGGCGAGCCATCAGCCCCAGCATTTT
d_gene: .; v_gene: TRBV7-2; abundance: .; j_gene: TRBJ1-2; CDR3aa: CASSPGAESRGYTF; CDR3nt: TGTGCCAGCAGCCCCGGGGCTGAAAGTCGGGGCTACACCTTC
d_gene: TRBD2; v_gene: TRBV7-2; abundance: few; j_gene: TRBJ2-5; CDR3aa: CASSFSGGALETQYF; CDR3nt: TGTGCCAGCAGCTTTAGCGGGGGGGCCTTAGAGACCCAGTACTTC
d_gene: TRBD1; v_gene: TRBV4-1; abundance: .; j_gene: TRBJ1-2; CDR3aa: CASSQGQGGDYGYTF; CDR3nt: TGCGCCAGCAGCCAAGGACAGGGTGGCGACTATGGCTACACCTTC
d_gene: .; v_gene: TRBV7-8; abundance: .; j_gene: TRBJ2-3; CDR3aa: CASSSSPGHRSTDTQYF; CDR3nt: TGTGCCAGCAGCTCCAGTCCGGGACACCGGAGCACAGATACGCAGTATTTT
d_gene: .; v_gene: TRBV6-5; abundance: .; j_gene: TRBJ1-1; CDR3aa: CASTQHSRRPTEAFF; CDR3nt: TGTGCCAGCACTCAACACTCCCGCCGGCCCACTGAAGCTTTCTTT
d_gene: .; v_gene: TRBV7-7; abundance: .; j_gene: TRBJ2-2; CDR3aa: CASSLHQAGELFF; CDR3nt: TGTGCCAGCAGCCTGCACCAGGCCGGGGAGCTGTTTTTT
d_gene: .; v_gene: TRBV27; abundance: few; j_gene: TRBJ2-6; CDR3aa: CASRVGGSSGANVLTF; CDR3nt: TGTGCCAGTAGGGTGGGCGGAAGCTCTGGGGCCAACGTCCTGACTTTC
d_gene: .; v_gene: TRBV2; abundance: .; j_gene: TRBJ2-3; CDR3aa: CASSARTPTDTQYF; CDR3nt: TGTGCCAGCAGTGCCAGGACACCCACAGATACGCAGTATTTT
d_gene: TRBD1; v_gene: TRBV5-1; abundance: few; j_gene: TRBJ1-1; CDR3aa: CASSRTGLPYEAFF; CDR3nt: TGCGCCAGCAGCCGGACAGGGCTACCATATGAAGCTTTCTTT
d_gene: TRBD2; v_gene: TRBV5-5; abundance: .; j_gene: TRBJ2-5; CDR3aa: CASSFWKRGAETQYF; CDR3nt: TGTGCCAGCAGCTTTTGGAAGCGGGGAGCAGAGACCCAGTACTTC
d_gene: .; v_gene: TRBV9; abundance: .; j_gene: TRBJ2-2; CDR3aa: CASSVGLSAANTGELFF; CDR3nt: TGTGCCAGCAGCGTAGGACTCTCGGCGGCGAACACCGGGGAGCTGTTTTTT
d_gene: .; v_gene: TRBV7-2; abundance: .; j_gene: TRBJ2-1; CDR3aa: CASSSPVVNEQFF; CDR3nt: TGTGCCAGCAGCTCCCCGGTGGTGAATGAGCAGTTCTTC
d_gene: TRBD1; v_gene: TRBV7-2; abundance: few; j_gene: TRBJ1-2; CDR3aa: CASSPRQGYYYGYTF; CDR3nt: TGTGCCAGCAGCCCACGACAGGGCTATTACTATGGCTACACCTTC
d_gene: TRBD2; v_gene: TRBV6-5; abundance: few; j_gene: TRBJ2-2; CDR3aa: CASSQFLAANTGELFF; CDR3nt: TGTGCCAGCAGTCAATTTCTAGCGGCGAACACCGGGGAGCTGTTTTTT
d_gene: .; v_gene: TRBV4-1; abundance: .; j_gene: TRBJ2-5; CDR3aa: CASSHDRGFQETQYF; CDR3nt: TGCGCCAGCAGCCATGACCGGGGGTTTCAAGAGACCCAGTACTTC
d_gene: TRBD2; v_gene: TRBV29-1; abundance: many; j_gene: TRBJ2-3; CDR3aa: CSVDRGGTDTQYF; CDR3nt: TGCAGCGTTGACCGGGGGGGCACAGATACGCAGTATTTT
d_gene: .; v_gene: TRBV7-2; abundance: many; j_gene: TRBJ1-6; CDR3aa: CASSLEGQGRAPLHF; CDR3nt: TGTGCCAGCAGCTTAGAAGGGCAAGGGAGGGCACCCCTCCACTTT
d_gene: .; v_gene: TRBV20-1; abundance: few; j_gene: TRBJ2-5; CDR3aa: CSASDLVETQYF; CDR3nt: TGCAGTGCTAGCGATTTGGTGGAGACCCAGTACTTC
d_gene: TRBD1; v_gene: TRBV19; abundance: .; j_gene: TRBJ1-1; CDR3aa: CASTPGQGVTEAFF; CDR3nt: TGTGCCAGTACACCCGGGCAGGGGGTTACTGAAGCTTTCTTT
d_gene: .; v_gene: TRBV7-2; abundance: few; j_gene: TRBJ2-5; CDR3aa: CASSPRVRETQYF; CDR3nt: TGTGCCAGCAGCCCAAGGGTACGGGAGACCCAGTACTTC
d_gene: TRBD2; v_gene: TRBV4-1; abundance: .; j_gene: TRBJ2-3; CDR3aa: CASSQDNKPGRGATDTQYF; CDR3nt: TGCGCCAGCAGCCAAGATAATAAGCCAGGGCGGGGGGCCACAGATACGCAGTATTTT
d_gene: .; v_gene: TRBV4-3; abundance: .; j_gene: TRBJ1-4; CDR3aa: CASSQDRRRANEKLFF; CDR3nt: TGCGCCAGCAGCCAAGATCGGAGGAGAGCTAATGAAAAACTGTTTTTT
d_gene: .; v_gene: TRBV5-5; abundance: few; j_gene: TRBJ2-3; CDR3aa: CATWVESNTQYF; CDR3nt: TGTGCCACATGGGTCGAGTCTAATACGCAGTATTTT
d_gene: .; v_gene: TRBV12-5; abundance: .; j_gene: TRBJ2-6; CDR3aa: CASGLVPGSGANVLTF; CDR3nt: TGTGCTAGTGGTTTGGTACCGGGCTCTGGGGCCAACGTCCTGACTTTC
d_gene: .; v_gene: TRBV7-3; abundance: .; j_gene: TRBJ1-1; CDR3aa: CASSLIHGPNTEAFF; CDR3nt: TGTGCCAGCAGCTTAATACACGGCCCGAACACTGAAGCTTTCTTT
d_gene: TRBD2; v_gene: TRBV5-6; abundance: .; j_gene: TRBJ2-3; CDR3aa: CASSFRGGYGTDTQYF; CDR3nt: TGTGCCAGCAGCTTCCGCGGGGGATATGGCACAGATACGCAGTATTTT
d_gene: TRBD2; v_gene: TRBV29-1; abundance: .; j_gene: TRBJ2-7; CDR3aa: CSVGSSGRTGEQYF; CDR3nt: TGCAGCGTTGGCAGTAGCGGGAGGACGGGGGAGCAGTACTTC
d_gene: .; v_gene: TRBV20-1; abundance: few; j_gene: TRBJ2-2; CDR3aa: CSANSGEAGELFF; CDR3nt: TGCAGTGCTAATAGCGGTGAGGCCGGGGAGCTGTTTTTT
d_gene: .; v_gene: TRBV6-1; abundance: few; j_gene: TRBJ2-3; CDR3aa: CASSELGPSDTQYF; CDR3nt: TGTGCCAGCAGTGAATTGGGGCCTTCAGATACGCAGTATTTT
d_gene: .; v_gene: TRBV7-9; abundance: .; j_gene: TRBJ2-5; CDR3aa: CASSLWVGETQYF; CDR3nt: TGTGCCAGCAGCTTATGGGTAGGGGAGACCCAGTACTTC
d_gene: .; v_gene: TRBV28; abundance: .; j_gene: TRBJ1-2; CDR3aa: CASSLRTVTNYGYTF; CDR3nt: TGTGCCAGCAGTCTTAGGACGGTGACTAACTATGGCTACACCTTC
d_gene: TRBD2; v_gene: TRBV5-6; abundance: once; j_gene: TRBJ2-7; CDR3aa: CASSSPLAENSYEQYF; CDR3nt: TGTGCCAGCAGCTCGCCACTAGCGGAGAACTCCTACGAGCAGTACTTC
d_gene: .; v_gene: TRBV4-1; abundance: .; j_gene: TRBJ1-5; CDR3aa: CASRRRPADNQPQHF; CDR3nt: TGCGCCAGCCGTAGGCGCCCAGCGGACAATCAGCCCCAGCATTTT